This T cell receptor beta chain appears in the sequencing data of a study of blood T cell repertoires in COVID-19. In the study overall: The study drew acute and convalescent COVID-19 samples from the United States, Italy and Spain. T cells, B-cell-depleted T cells, or PBMCs provided the cDNA or gDNA that served as material.

V gave up 1 base and J gave up 8 bases, with 16 bases separating them. The germline V gene has CDR1 SGHRS and CDR2 YFSETQ. This CDR3 spans 15 amino acids. As originally analysed: Nucleated cell counts were estimated from reference gene primer amplification. The protocol was immunoSEQ multiplex PCR, while the TCRdb copy is restricted to in-frame clones and leaves out a portion. The V and J calls and clone size were taken over from that table, and D and trimming were inferred from the DNA. The sample has hundreds of thousands of clones, just over 85% seen once; the top ten hold approximately 5.9%. Sequenced: peripheral blood. The V gene is TRBV5-1, the J gene TRBJ2-1; D ambiguous. The sequence was collected from a man older than 75 with acute or convalescent COVID-19. The CDR3: CASSLTTQSTDEQFF. In DNA form, the CDR3 reads TGCGCCAGCAGCTTGACTACGCAGTCCACGGATGAGCAGTTCTTC.